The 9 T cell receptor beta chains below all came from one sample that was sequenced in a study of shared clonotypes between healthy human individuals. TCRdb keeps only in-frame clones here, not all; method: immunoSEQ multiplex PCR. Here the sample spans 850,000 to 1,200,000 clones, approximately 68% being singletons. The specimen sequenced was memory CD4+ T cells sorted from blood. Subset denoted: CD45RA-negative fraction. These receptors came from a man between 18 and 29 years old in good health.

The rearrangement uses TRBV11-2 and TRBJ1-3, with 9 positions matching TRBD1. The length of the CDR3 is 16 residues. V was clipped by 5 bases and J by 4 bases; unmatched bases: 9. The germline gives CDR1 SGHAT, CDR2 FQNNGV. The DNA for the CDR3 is TGTGCCAGCAGCCGTAACGGACAGGGGCTGGGAAACACCATATATTTT. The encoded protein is CASSRNGQGLGNTIYF.

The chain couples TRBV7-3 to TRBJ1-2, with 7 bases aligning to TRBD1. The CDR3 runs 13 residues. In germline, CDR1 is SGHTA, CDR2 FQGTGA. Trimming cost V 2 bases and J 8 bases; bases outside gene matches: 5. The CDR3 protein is CASSLYTGEGYTF. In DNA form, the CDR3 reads TGTGCCAGCAGCTTATATACAGGGGAGGGCTACACCTTC.

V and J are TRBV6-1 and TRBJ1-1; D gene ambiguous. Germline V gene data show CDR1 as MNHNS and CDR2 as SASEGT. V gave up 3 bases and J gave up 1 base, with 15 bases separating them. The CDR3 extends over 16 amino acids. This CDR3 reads CASSDDPPRTNTEAFF. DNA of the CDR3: TGTGCCAGCAGTGACGATCCCCCCCGGACGAACACTGAAGCTTTCTTT.

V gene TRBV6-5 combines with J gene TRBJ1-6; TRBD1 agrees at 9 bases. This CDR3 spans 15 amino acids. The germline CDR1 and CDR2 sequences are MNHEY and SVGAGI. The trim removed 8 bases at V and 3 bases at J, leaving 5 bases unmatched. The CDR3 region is CASRTGDRYNSPLHF. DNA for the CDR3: TGTGCCAGCCGGACAGGGGATCGCTATAATTCACCCCTCCACTTT.

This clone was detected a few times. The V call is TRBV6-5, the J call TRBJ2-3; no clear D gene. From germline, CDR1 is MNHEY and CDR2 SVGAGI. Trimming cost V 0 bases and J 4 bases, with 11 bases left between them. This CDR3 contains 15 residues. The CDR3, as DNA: TGTGCCAGCAGTTACTCGTATTTAGCCTCAGATACGCAGTATTTT. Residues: CASSYSYLASDTQYF.

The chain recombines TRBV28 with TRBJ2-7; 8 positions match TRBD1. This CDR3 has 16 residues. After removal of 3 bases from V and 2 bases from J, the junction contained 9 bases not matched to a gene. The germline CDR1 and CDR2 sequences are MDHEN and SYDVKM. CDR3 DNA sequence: TGTGCCAGCAGTTTTCTAATGCGACAGGGGACCTACGAGCAGTACTTC. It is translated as CASSFLMRQGTYEQYF.

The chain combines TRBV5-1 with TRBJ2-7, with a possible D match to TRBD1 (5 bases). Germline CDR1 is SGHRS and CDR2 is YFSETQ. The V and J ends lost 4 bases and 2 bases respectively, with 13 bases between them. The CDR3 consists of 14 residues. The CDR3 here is CASSPLGDTYEQYF. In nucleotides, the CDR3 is TGCGCCAGCAGCCCCCTAGGGGATACCTACGAGCAGTACTTC.

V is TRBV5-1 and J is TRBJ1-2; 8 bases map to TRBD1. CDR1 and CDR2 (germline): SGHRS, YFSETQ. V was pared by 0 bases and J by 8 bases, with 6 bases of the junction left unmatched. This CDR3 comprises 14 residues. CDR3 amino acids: CASSLDTGDRGYTF. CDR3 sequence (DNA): TGCGCCAGCAGCTTGGATACAGGGGACAGGGGCTACACCTTC.

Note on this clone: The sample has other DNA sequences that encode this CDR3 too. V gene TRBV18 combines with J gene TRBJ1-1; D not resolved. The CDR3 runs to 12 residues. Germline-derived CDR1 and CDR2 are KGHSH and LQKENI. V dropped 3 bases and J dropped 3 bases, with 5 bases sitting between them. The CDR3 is CASSPLYTEAFF. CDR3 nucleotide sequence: TGTGCCAGCTCACCCCTTTACACTGAAGCTTTCTTT.